The 15 T cell receptor beta chains listed next were all sequenced from one sample in a study of blood T cell repertoires in COVID-19 (dated by TCRdb to 2020 to 2022). Library prep was done by the immunoSEQ multiplex PCR assay. TCRdb's version of the immuneACCESS table is confined to in-frame rearrangements and falls short of the full clone set. An unresolved V gene accounts for under half of the shortfall where checked; the remainder is of unknown origin. For this sample the table gives about 180,000 clones, of which 70% to 80% were detected only once. Around 14% of the sample goes to the ten largest clones. The specimen sequenced was PBMCs or T cells enriched from blood (not recorded which). The receptors were sampled from a man aged 55 to 70 who had been exposed to COVID-19.

This sequence joins TRBV9 and TRBJ2-3; 7 nucleotides agree with TRBD2. The CDR3 has 14 residues. With V trimmed by 4 bases and J by 3 bases, 5 bases remained unmatched. CDR1 is SGDLS, CDR2 YYNGEE, per germline. DNA of the CDR3: TGTGCCAGCAGCTCGGGGGGTGGGACAGATACGCAGTATTTT. Translation gives CASSSGGGTDTQYF.

The chain uses TRBV6-2 or TRBV6-3 and TRBJ2-7, with D maybe TRBD2 (5 bases). Trimming took 5 bases from V and 6 from J, leaving 11 bases between them. From germline, CDR1 is MNHEY and CDR2 SVGEGT. The CDR3 length is 12 residues. The CDR3 region has the DNA TGTGCCAGCAGTAAAACTAGTATCGAGCAGTACTTC. This encodes CASSKTSIEQYF.

The chain uses TRBV24-1 and TRBJ2-7; 9 positions agree with TRBD2. The germline gives CDR1 KGHDR, CDR2 SFDVKD. CDR3 length: 15 amino acids. Unmatched junction bases numbered 4, after V lost 4 bases and J lost 1 base. As DNA, the CDR3 is TGTGCCACCAGTGACCTGCGGGAGGGATCCTACGAGCAGTACTTC. It encodes CATSDLREGSYEQYF.

The chain employs TRBV10-3 and TRBJ2-3; D gene ambiguous. Deletions cut 3 bases from V and 6 bases from J, with 7 bases between. The germline V gene encodes CDR1 ENHRY and CDR2 SYGVKD. This CDR3 contains 12 residues. CDR3 sequence (DNA): TGTGCCATCAGTGAAGCGAGGGATACGCAGTATTTT. Translated, it gives CAISEARDTQYF.

This chain links TRBV12-3 or TRBV12-4 with TRBJ2-1; 9 bases align to TRBD2. The CDR3 sequence is 13 residues long. The V segment lost 6 bases and the J segment 7 bases; nucleotides outside the gene matches: 4. The CDR3 DNA sequence: TGTGCCAGCAGACCAAGCGGGAGGAATGAGCAGTTCTTC. Protein product: CASRPSGRNEQFF.

The V call is TRBV5-1, the J call TRBJ2-1; 7 bases align to TRBD2. Germline values: CDR1 SGHRS, CDR2 YFSETQ. J lost 1 base, V lost 6 bases, and 13 bases had no gene match. The CDR3 spans 17 residues. DNA for the CDR3: TGCGCCAGCAAGGCCGAGACGGGACTACTATCCTACAATGAGCAGTTCTTC. As protein: CASKAETGLLSYNEQFF.

The chain links TRBV15 to TRBJ2-7; D ambiguous. V lost 0 bases to trimming and J lost 4 bases, with 13 bases between them. CDR1 and CDR2 (germline): LNHNV, YYDKDF (reference sequence). The CDR3 totals 15 residues. In DNA form, the CDR3 reads TGTGCCACCAGCAGAGATGGTCAGGTGCCTTACGAGCAGTACTTC. Protein sequence: CATSRDGQVPYEQYF. The full variable domain, rest sourced from reference TRBV15 and TRBJ2-7, is DAMVIQNPRYQVTQFGKPVTLSCSQTLNHNVMYWYQQKSSQAPKLLFHYYDKDFNNEADTPDNFQSRRPNTSFCFLDIRSPGLGDTAMYLCATSRDGQVPYEQYFGPGTRLTVT.

The chain combines TRBV9 with TRBJ2-5; weak D call: TRBD1 (6 bases). This CDR3 has 13 amino acids. V was trimmed by 6 bases and J by 4 bases, leaving 13 bases between them. CDR1 is SGDLS, CDR2 YYNGEE, per germline. CDR3 region: CASNVGGLETQYF. The CDR3 region has the DNA TGTGCCAGCAACGTTGGGGGCTTAGAGACCCAGTACTTC.

CDR3 nucleotides: TGCGCCAGCAGCTTATCGGGAGGGACCTACGAGCAGTACTTC. It is translated as CASSLSGGTYEQYF. This chain uses TRBV5-1 with TRBJ2-7, with 8 bases that match TRBD2. Germline CDR1 SGHRS, CDR2 YFSETQ. This CDR3 comprises 14 residues. After removal of 2 bases from V and 2 bases from J, the junction contained 3 bases not matched to a gene.

The chain has TRBV20-1 and TRBJ2-3; D ambiguous. CDR1 is DFQATT and CDR2 is SNEGSKA in the germline V gene (reference sequence). The CDR3 covers 11 residues. The CDR3: CSLWLTDTQYF. Here the CDR3 DNA reads TGCAGCCTCTGGCTCACAGATACGCAGTATTTT.

The chain uses TRBV5-1 and TRBJ2-5, with D possibly matching TRBD1 (5 bases). The ends were cut back, 2 bases at V and 4 bases at J, with 12 bases in the middle. The CDR3 loop spans 14 amino acids. CDR1 SGHRS and CDR2 YFSETQ come from the germline V gene. The CDR3 loop reads CASSFDGRAETQYF. The CDR3 coding sequence is TGCGCCAGCAGCTTTGATGGCAGGGCAGAGACCCAGTACTTC.

Ten or more counts support this clone. Other DNA sequences in the sample encode the same CDR3. The chain carries TRBV11-2 and TRBJ2-7; D might be TRBD1 (5 bases). Per the germline V gene, CDR1 is SGHAT and CDR2 is FQNNGV. Trimming removed 1 base from V and 5 bases from J, with 9 bases in between. This CDR3 is built from 13 residues. CDR3 DNA: TGTGCCAGCAGCTTAGTGGGGCAAAACGAGCAGTACTTC. Amino acid sequence: CASSLVGQNEQYF.

V and J are TRBV28 and TRBJ1-1; D gene ambiguous. The germline V and J ends were trimmed by 2 bases and 11 bases, with 9 bases remaining between them. The germline V gene has CDR1 MDHEN and CDR2 SYDVKM. This CDR3 contains 11 residues. In DNA, the CDR3 is TGTGCCAGCAGTTTAGTTCGGAGGGCTTTCTTT. Amino acids: CASSLVRRAFF. The full variable domain, its missing parts supplied by reference TRBV28 and TRBJ1-1, is DVKVTQSSRYLVKRTGEKVFLECVQDMDHENMFWYRQDPGLGLRLIYFSYDVKMKEKGDIPEGYSVSREKKERFSLILESASTNQTSMYLCASSLVRRAFFGQGTRLTVV.

V and J are TRBV5-1 and TRBJ2-5; D might be TRBD1 (6 bases). Germline lookup yields CDR1 SGHRS and CDR2 YFSETQ. V was pared by 2 bases and J by 2 bases, with 10 bases between. The length of the CDR3 is 14 residues. CDR3 loop: CASSFLQGQETQYF. CDR3 nucleotides: TGCGCCAGCAGCTTTTTACAGGGTCAAGAGACCCAGTACTTC.

This clone was counted a few times. The chain uses TRBV7-9 and TRBJ1-5; 7 nucleotides match TRBD1. The CDR3 spans 17 residues. V shed 0 bases, J shed 3 bases, and the junction held 8 bases outside the gene matches. Looked up from germline, CDR1 is SEHNR and CDR2 is FQNEAQ (reference sequence). CDR3 region: CASSLASVTGYNQPQHF. CDR3 nucleotide sequence: TGTGCCAGCAGCTTAGCGTCGGTGACAGGGTACAATCAGCCCCAGCATTTT.